This entry lists 10 T cell receptor beta chains sequenced from one sample in a study of blood T cell repertoires in COVID-19. Measured with immunoSEQ multiplex PCR; TCRdb has only the in-frame clones, and not every one. The sample lists under 200,000 clones, around nine tenths occurring once. The sequenced material came from peripheral blood. These receptors were obtained from a man younger than 30 with active or convalescent COVID-19.

This clone appeared a single time. The rearrangement joins TRBV20-1 to TRBJ2-7; no clear D. Per the germline V gene, CDR1 is DFQATT and CDR2 is SNEGSKA (reference sequence). V was trimmed by 4 bases and J by 1 base, leaving 5 bases between them. CDR3 length: 11 residues. The CDR3 coding sequence is TGCAGTGCTACACTTTCCTACGAGCAGTACTTC. Translation: CSATLSYEQYF.

The rearrangement joins TRBV5-4 to TRBJ2-3; D may be TRBD2 (7 bases). This CDR3 has 14 residues. With 3 bases removed from V and 4 bases from J, the gap between germline ends came to 12 bases. Germline V CDR1 and CDR2: SGHNT, YYREEE (reference sequence). The CDR3 loop reads CASSWGAGADTQYF. The CDR3 bases are TGTGCCAGCAGCTGGGGGGCGGGGGCAGATACGCAGTATTTT.

This rearrangement joins TRBV29-1 to TRBJ2-7; D remains ambiguous. Trimming removed 4 bases at V and 4 bases at J, with 5 bases between. The CDR3 has 10 amino acids. The germline CDR1 and CDR2 sequences are SQVTM and ANQGSEA. In DNA, the CDR3 is TGCAGCGTTGTATTGTACGAGCAGTACTTC. Encoded protein: CSVVLYEQYF.

This clone was recorded once. The rearrangement uses TRBV19 and TRBJ1-5, with a weak D call TRBD1 (5 bases). This CDR3 has 13 residues. Germline V gene sequence: CDR1 LNHDA, CDR2 SQIVND (reference sequence). Trimming removed 8 bases from V and 7 bases from J, with 15 bases in between. CDR3 nucleotide sequence: TGTGCCAGTCAAGACAGAGAGGCCCAGCCCCAGCATTTT. Translation gives CASQDREAQPQHF.

This chain uses TRBV27 with TRBJ1-1, with 7 nucleotides matching TRBD1. This CDR3 is built from 16 residues. The V gene end was trimmed by 6 bases and the J gene end by 1 base; junction bases not matched to a gene: 11. Per the germline V gene, CDR1 is MNHEY and CDR2 is SMNVEV (reference sequence). The CDR3, as DNA: TGTGCCAGCAGCCCACCTCGGACAGGTGGGAACACTGAAGCTTTCTTT. It encodes CASSPPRTGGNTEAFF.

The V and J genes are TRBV13 and TRBJ2-7; a possible D gene is TRBD2 (5 bases). CDR1 PRHDT and CDR2 FYEKMQ come from the germline V gene (reference sequence). V was pared by 4 bases and J by 5 bases, with 9 bases between. The CDR3 is 12 amino acids. In nucleotides, the CDR3 is TGTGCCAGCAGCTCATACGGGGACGAGCAGTACTTC. Amino acid sequence: CASSSYGDEQYF. Together with reference TRBV13 and TRBJ2-7, the CDR3 gives the full variable domain: AAGVIQSPRHLIKEKRETATLKCYPIPRHDTVYWYQQGPGQDPQFLISFYEKMQSDKGSIPDRFSAQQFSDYHSELNMSSLELGDSALYFCASSSYGDEQYFGPGTRLTVT.

This chain links TRBV6-4 with TRBJ2-3; 7 nucleotides align to TRBD1. The V gene's germline CDR1 is MRHNA and CDR2 SNTAGT. Losses at the gene ends were 6 bases for V and 4 bases for J; bases not matched to a gene: 10. The CDR3 has 15 residues. CDR3 coding DNA: TGTGCCAGCAGCCCCGGGACAGAGGCCTCAGATACGCAGTATTTT. Amino acid sequence: CASSPGTEASDTQYF.

A single count supports this clone. The chain recombines TRBV9 with TRBJ2-3; a possible D gene is TRBD1 (5 bases). Trimming shortened V by 2 bases and J by 2 bases, and 12 bases separated the two germline ends. In germline, CDR1 is SGDLS, CDR2 YYNGEE. The CDR3 is 15 residues long. CDR3 bases: TGTGCCAGCAGCGTTGGGGCGGTCGACACAGATACGCAGTATTTT. This sequence encodes CASSVGAVDTDTQYF.

This chain uses TRBV20-1 with TRBJ1-2, with D hard to call. Germline CDR1 DFQATT, CDR2 SNEGSKA (reference sequence). The length of the CDR3 is 12 residues. Trimming shortened V by 3 bases and J by 4 bases, and 9 bases separated the two germline ends. CDR3 DNA: TGCAGTGCTAGTGAAGGAGGCTATGGCTACACCTTC. This sequence encodes CSASEGGYGYTF.

V is TRBV10-3 and J is TRBJ2-3, with D possibly TRBD2 on 5 matching bases. The V gene lost 8 bases and the J gene lost 0 bases, with 12 bases spanning the gap. This CDR3 contains 14 residues. Germline CDR1 reads ENHRY; CDR2 reads SYGVKD. The CDR3 DNA follows: TGTGCCATCCAAGGCCGGGGAAGCACAGATACGCAGTATTTT. Translation gives CAIQGRGSTDTQYF.